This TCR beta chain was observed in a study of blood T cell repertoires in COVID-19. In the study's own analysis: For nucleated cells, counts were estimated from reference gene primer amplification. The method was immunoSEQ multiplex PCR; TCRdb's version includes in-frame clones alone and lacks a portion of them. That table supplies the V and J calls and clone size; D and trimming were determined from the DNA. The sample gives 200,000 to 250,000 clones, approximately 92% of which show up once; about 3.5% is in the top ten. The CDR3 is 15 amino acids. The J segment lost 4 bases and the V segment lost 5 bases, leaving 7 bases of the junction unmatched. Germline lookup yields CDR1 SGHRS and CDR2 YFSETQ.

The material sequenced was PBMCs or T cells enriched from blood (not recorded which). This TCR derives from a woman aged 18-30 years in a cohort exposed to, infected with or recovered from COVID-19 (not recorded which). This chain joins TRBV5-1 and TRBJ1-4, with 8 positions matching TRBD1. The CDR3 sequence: CASSSGTGDNEKLFF. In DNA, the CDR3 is TGCGCCAGCAGTTCGGGGACAGGCGATAATGAAAAACTGTTTTTT.